Reported below is one T cell receptor beta chain. Its specificity is not known. The data were taken from a study of cytomegalovirus exposure and HLA in healthy donors. Vbeta (60) and Jbeta (13) primers were used in the PCR. Profiled with immunoSEQ multiplex PCR; TCRdb holds only in-frame clones, not every one. The table shows 95,000 to 150,000 clones, with roughly four fifths occurring only once. Study observations and caveats: Segments of the TCR beta V type were, in most cases, productive about 90% or about 30% of the time in an earlier analysis. Later, an analysis found that common viral pathogens appeared to be linked with several of the most significant clusters. TRBV6-2, TRBV6-3 and some other V segments were excluded as indistinguishable. A later analysis reportedly found that, within productive TCRs, an Asian-associated ancestry cluster had fewer N-insertions than the mean observed across the 666 donors.

CDR3 size: 13 residues. Germline V gene data show CDR1 as SGDLS and CDR2 as YYNGEE. Trimming took off 3 bases at V and 13 bases at J, with 14 bases between the two ends. This chain links TRBV9 with TRBJ1-6; D not certain. This receptor was taken from a man aged 45 to 65 in good health and CMV-seronegative. Input material: PBMCs. The CDR3 region is CASSAGTEGPLHF. In DNA form, the CDR3 reads TGTGCCAGCAGCGCAGGAACCGAGGGCCCCCTCCACTTT.